This T cell receptor beta chain was sequenced during a study of cytomegalovirus exposure and HLA in healthy donors. V was pared by 4 bases and J by 1 base, with 2 bases of the junction left unmatched. The CDR3 has 14 residues. Germline V CDR1 and CDR2: SGHRS, YFSETQ. 13 Jbeta primers and 60 Vbeta primers were used for the PCR. Clones were sequenced by immunoSEQ multiplex PCR, and TCRdb holds only the in-frame ones, with some missing. This sample's table reports fewer than 150,000 clones. Specimen: PBMCs. The genes are TRBV5-1 and TRBJ1-1, with 9 bases lining up with TRBD1. This clonotype originated in a man in his forties in good health and CMV-seronegative. The chain's CDR3 is CASSTGQGNTEAFF. The CDR3 DNA reads as TGCGCCAGCAGCACGGGACAGGGGAACACTGAAGCTTTCTTT.